This is a list of T cell receptor beta chains from one sample in a study of graft-versus-host responses after intestinal transplantation. The data were produced by immunoSEQ multiplex PCR, yet TCRdb's version contains in-frame clones alone and is incomplete. The sample lists 130,000 or so clones; 85% to 95% were seen once. These TCRs are of unknown antigen specificity. Sequenced material: unstimulated CD4+ T cells sorted from spleen or lymph node cells, taken before intestinal transplant. These receptors were obtained from a human donor who received an intestinal transplant. Both conserved end residues are part of each CDR3. The D gene is left open where the match is weak. A clone size is listed for some rows: how often the clone was seen (once, few, many), or a class if it is expanded.

length,J,size,V,D,DNA,CDR3
16,TRBJ2-7,-,TRBV6-6,-,TGTGCCAGCAGTTACTCGCCCCCCGGGACTGGCTACGAGCAGTACTTC,CASSYSPPGTGYEQYF
21,TRBJ1-3,few,TRBV19,TRBD1,TGTGCCAGTAGTCACACATCGGGACAGGGGAGCGGGTTCTTCCCTGGAAACACCATATATTTT,CASSHTSGQGSGFFPGNTIYF
15,TRBJ2-2,once,TRBV6-5,-,TGTGCCAGCAAGTCGATTACACTCTCCACCGGGGAGCTGTTTTTT,CASKSITLSTGELFF
14,TRBJ1-2,-,TRBV6-6,-,TGTGCCAGCAGTTACTCGGGGGCGGCCTATGGCTACACCTTC,CASSYSGAAYGYTF
16,TRBJ2-3,-,TRBV6-1,TRBD1,TGTGCCAGCAGTGTAGGGACAGGGACTAGCACAGATACGCAGTATTTT,CASSVGTGTSTDTQYF
19,TRBJ2-6,-,TRBV18,TRBD1,TGTGCCAGCTCACCACGGGGGACAGGGGTTTCCTCTGGGGCCAACGTCCTGACTTTC,CASSPRGTGVSSGANVLTF
18,TRBJ2-6,-,TRBV27,TRBD2,TGTGCCAGCTCCATCGGGGGGGCACTCGTCGCCGGGGCCAACGTCCTGACTTTC,CASSIGGALVAGANVLTF
14,TRBJ1-1,once,TRBV5-8,-,TGTGCCAGCAGCCCGCGGGGGGTGAGCGCTGAAGCTTTCTTT,CASSPRGVSAEAFF
18,TRBJ2-1,-,TRBV9,TRBD2,TGTGCCAGCAGCGTGCTAGCGGGAGGATCTTTGCTTGACAATGAGCAGTTCTTC,CASSVLAGGSLLDNEQFF
17,TRBJ1-5,-,TRBV28,-,TGTGCCAGCAGTGCCCCGGGTTTTGCCCTTAGCAATCAGCCCCAGCATTTT,CASSAPGFALSNQPQHF
12,TRBJ2-3,few,TRBV6-1,-,TGTGCCAGCAGTGAGAGCACAGATACGCAGTATTTT,CASSESTDTQYF
12,TRBJ1-1,-,TRBV29-1,-,TGCAGCGCACGGACAGTCAACACTGAAGCTTTCTTT,CSARTVNTEAFF
13,TRBJ2-5,-,TRBV30,-,TGTGCCTGGAGTATAGGGTCCCAAGAGACCCAGTACTTC,CAWSIGSQETQYF
20,TRBJ2-1,-,TRBV5-1,TRBD2,TGCGCCAGCAGTAATATCGAGACTAGCGGGAGGAAATCTAGGTACAATGAGCAGTTCTTC,CASSNIETSGRKSRYNEQFF
14,TRBJ2-2,-,TRBV19,-,TGTGTCAGTAGTCAGGCCAGCAACACCGGGGAGCTGTTTTTT,CVSSQASNTGELFF
12,TRBJ2-7,-,TRBV2,-,TGTGCCAGCAGTGAGCGACAGTACGAGCAGTACTTC,CASSERQYEQYF
12,TRBJ2-2,-,TRBV11-3,-,TGTGCCAGCAGCTCCCCCGGCGGGGAGCTGTTTTTT,CASSSPGGELFF
15,TRBJ2-5,-,TRBV11-2,TRBD1,TGTGCCAGCAGCCGACGGGACAGGGGGACGGAGACCCAGTACTTC,CASSRRDRGTETQYF
15,TRBJ2-3,-,TRBV27,-,TGTGCCAGCAGTTTATCGAACGAGGGGACAGATACGCAGTATTTT,CASSLSNEGTDTQYF
12,TRBJ2-3,-,TRBV28,-,TGTGCCAGCAGTTTAGGTGAGGGTACGCAGTATTTT,CASSLGEGTQYF
17,TRBJ2-1,-,TRBV11-3,TRBD2,TGTGCCAGCAGCTCCTATGGGGGTGCGGGAGGCAGTAATGAGCAGTTCTTC,CASSSYGGAGGSNEQFF
17,TRBJ2-2,-,TRBV5-1,-,TGCGCCAGCAGCTTCATATCGGGAGCCTTGAACACCGGGGAGCTGTTTTTT,CASSFISGALNTGELFF
15,TRBJ1-5,-,TRBV28,-,TGTGCCAGCAGTTTAAGGGGAACAGGGAATCAGCCCCAGCATTTT,CASSLRGTGNQPQHF
14,TRBJ2-7,-,TRBV11-3,TRBD1,TGTGCCAGCAGCTCTGGACAGGGAGTGAGCGAGCAGTACTTC,CASSSGQGVSEQYF
14,TRBJ2-4,-,TRBV28,-,TGTGCCAGCAGTCGTTCCAGTAGGGAAAACATTCAGTACTTC,CASSRSSRENIQYF
16,TRBJ1-2,-,TRBV6-6,TRBD1,TGTGCCAGCAGAGAGGGGGCTGGACAGGGCGGGTATGGCTACACCTTC,CASREGAGQGGYGYTF
18,TRBJ1-5,-,TRBV5-6,TRBD1,TGTGCCAGCAGCCGGACAGGAGGGAGCGGGTATAGCAATCAGCCCCAGCATTTT,CASSRTGGSGYSNQPQHF
14,TRBJ2-7,-,TRBV14,-,TGTGCCAGCAGCCAAGGGACCCTCGGGCTCGAGCAGTACTTC,CASSQGTLGLEQYF
15,TRBJ1-4,-,TRBV7-2,-,TGTGCCAGCAGCTGGCAGGGTACCACTAATGAAAAACTGTTTTTT,CASSWQGTTNEKLFF
14,TRBJ1-5,-,TRBV14,TRBD1,TGTGCCAGCAGCGCCCGGGACAGGGCTCAGCCCCAGCATTTT,CASSARDRAQPQHF
11,TRBJ2-2,-,TRBV7-9,-,TGTGCCAGCAGCGTTCAGGGTAGGCTGTTTTTT,CASSVQGRLFF
13,TRBJ2-7,-,TRBV4-1,-,TGCGCCAGCAGCCAAGCCCGAGACTACGAGCAGTACTTC,CASSQARDYEQYF
13,TRBJ2-2,-,TRBV7-2,-,TGTGCCAGCAGCCCTCCCGTCTCCGGGGAGCTGTTTTTT,CASSPPVSGELFF
14,TRBJ2-5,-,TRBV7-3,TRBD1,TGTGCCAGCAGCTTAACAGGGGGCGAAGGGACCCAGTACTTC,CASSLTGGEGTQYF
14,TRBJ2-3,-,TRBV9,-,TGTGCCAGCAGTCGCGCGCCGAGCACAGATACGCAGTATTTT,CASSRAPSTDTQYF
18,TRBJ2-1,-,TRBV11-2,TRBD2,TGTGCCAGCAGTATGGAGACTAGCGGGAGTCTATCCTACAATGAGCAGTTCTTC,CASSMETSGSLSYNEQFF
14,TRBJ2-7,-,TRBV6-1,-,TGTGCCAGCATCCCGGGACACCTTGTATACGAGCAGTACTTC,CASIPGHLVYEQYF
11,TRBJ2-5,once,TRBV5-5,-,TGTGCCAGCAGCTCGACAGGAGAGCAGTACTTC,CASSSTGEQYF
17,TRBJ1-2,once,TRBV12-1,-,TGTGCCAGCAGCTTTTACCTACAGGGGGGCTCATGTAATGGCTACACCTTC,CASSFYLQGGSCNGYTF
14,TRBJ2-5,-,TRBV13,-,TGTGCCAGCAGCGTCCTCTTGAACCTTGAGACCCAGTACTTC,CASSVLLNLETQYF
15,TRBJ2-1,-,TRBV5-5,TRBD1,TGTGCCAGCAGCTTACGACAGGGGGAGGTCAATGAGCAGTTCTTC,CASSLRQGEVNEQFF
15,TRBJ1-3,-,TRBV7-8,-,TGTGCCAGCAGCTTATGGGGGGCCACTGGAAACACCATATATTTT,CASSLWGATGNTIYF